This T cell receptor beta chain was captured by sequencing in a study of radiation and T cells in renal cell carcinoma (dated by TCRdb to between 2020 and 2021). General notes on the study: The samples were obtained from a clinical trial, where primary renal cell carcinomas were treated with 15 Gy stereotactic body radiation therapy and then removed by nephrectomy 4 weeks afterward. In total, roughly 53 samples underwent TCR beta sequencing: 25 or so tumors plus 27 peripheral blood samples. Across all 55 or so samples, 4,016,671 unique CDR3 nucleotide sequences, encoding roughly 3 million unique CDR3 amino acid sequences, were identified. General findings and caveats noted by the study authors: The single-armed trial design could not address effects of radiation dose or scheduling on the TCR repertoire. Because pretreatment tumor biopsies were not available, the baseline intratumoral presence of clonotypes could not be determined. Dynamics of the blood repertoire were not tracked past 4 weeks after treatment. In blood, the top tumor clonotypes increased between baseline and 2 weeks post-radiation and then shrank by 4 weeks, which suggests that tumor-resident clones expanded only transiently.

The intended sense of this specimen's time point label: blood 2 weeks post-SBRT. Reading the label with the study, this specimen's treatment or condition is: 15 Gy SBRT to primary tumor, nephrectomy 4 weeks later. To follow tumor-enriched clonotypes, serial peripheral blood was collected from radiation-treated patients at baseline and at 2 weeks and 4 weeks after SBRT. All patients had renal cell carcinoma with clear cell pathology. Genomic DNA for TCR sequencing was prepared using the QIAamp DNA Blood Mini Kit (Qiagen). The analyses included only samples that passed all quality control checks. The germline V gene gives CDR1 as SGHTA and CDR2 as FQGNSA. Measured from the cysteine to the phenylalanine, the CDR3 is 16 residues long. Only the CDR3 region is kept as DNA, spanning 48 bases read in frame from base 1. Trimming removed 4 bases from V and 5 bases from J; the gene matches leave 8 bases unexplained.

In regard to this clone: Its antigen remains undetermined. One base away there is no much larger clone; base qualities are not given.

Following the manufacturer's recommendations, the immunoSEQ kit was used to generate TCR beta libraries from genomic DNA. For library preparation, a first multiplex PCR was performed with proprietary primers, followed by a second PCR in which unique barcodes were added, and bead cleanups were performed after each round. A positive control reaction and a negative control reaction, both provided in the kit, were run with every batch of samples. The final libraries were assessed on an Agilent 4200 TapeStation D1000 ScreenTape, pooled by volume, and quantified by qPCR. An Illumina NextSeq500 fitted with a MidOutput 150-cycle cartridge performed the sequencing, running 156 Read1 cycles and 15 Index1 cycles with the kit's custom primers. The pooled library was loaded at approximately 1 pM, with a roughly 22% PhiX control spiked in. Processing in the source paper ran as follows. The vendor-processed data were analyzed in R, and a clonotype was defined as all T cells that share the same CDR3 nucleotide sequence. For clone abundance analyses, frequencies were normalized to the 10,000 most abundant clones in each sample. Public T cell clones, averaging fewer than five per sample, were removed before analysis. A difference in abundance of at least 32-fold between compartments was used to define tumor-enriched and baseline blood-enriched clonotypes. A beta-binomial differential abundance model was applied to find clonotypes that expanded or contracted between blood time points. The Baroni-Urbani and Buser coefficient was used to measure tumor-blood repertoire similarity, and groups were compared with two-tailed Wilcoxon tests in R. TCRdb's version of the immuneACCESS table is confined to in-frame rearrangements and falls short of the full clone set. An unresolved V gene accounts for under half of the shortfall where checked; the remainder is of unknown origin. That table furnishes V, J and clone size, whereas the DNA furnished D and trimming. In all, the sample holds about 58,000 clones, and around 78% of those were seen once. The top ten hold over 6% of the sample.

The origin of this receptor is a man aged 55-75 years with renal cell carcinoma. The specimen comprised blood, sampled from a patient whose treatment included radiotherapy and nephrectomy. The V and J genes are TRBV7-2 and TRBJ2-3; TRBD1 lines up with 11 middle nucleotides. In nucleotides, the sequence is TGTGCCAGCAGCTCCAGAGGGACAGGGGGACGAGATACGCAGTATTTT. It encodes CASSSRGTGGRDTQYF.